Listed here are 5 T cell receptor beta chains from one sample, sequenced in a study of T cells after yellow fever vaccination. TCRdb itself ran the 5' RACE reads through MiXCR, one entry per CDR3 protein. The sample has some 260,000 distinct CDR3 sequences, about 5.2% seen once. This specimen consisted of CD4+ T cells sorted from PBMCs, obtained on the day of the yellow fever booster vaccination. Source of these receptors: a man between 18 and 29 years old who received the YFV17D yellow fever vaccine.

This clonotype was recorded a few times. The chain links TRBV9 to TRBJ2-1; D is unresolved. This CDR3 has 17 amino acids. Trimming pared 0 bases from V and 0 bases from J, leaving 13 bases between. Germline CDR1 reads SGDLS; CDR2 reads YYNGEE. CDR3 bases: TGTGCCAGCAGCGTAGGAATCGGCGTGAGCTCCTACAATGAGCAGTTCTTC. Its translation is CASSVGIGVSSYNEQFF.

This clonotype was seen only a few times. The genes are TRBV20-1 and TRBJ2-3, with 12 bases matching TRBD2. The V and J ends lost 4 bases and 2 bases, in that order; junction bases with no gene match: 10. The germline CDR1 and CDR2 sequences are DFQATT and SNEGSKA (reference sequence). There are 17 residues in the CDR3. The CDR3 spells CSAKVLLAGGLTDTQYF. Here the CDR3 DNA reads TGCAGTGCTAAAGTCTTACTAGCGGGGGGACTCACAGATACGCAGTATTTT.

This clonotype was recorded many times. The chain employs TRBV7-2 and TRBJ2-1, with 10 bases fitting TRBD1. Germline assignment: CDR1 SGHTA and CDR2 FQGNSA. With V trimmed by 5 bases and J by 8 bases, 6 bases remained unmatched. The CDR3 covers 14 residues. CDR3 in amino acids: CASSPRQGAYEQFF. CDR3 nucleotide sequence: TGTGCCAGCAGCCCAAGACAGGGGGCCTATGAGCAGTTCTTC.

The chain couples TRBV7-2 to TRBJ1-5; perhaps TRBD1 as D (6 bases). The CDR3 extends over 13 amino acids. Germline assignment: CDR1 SGHTA and CDR2 FQGNSA. The germline V and J ends were trimmed by 5 bases and 6 bases, with 11 bases remaining between them. Written as DNA, the CDR3 is TGTGCCAGCAGCCTACAGGGTACTCAGCCCCAGCATTTT. Residues: CASSLQGTQPQHF.

This clonotype has more than one count but fewer than ten. This rearrangement joins TRBV28 to TRBJ1-5; 7 nucleotides line up with TRBD1. The trim removed 6 bases at V and 7 bases at J, leaving 9 bases unmatched. CDR1 and CDR2 (germline): MDHEN, SYDVKM. This CDR3 contains 14 residues. The CDR3 bases are TGTGCCAGCAGACCGACAGGGAACGTACAGCCCCAGCATTTT. Translating it yields CASRPTGNVQPQHF.